The clone carrying this TCR beta chain appeared a few times. The antigen is undetermined. Germline CDR1 and CDR2: MGHRA and YSYEKL. Trimming shortened V by 4 bases and J by 8 bases, and 12 bases separated the two germline ends. The CDR3 has 13 residues. The sample is drawn from a study of blood T cells in healthy people across ages. The use of a sample-barcoded 5' primer and a J-beta primer mix characterized a second PCR of roughly 6 to 11 cycles. Each cDNA molecule received a tag from a template-switch adaptor that had 12 random nucleotides. TCRdb analysed the 5' RACE reads with MiXCR anew, one entry per CDR3 protein. The sample contains about 1.4 million distinct CDR3 sequences, 59% of which appear only once. Study-level findings and limits: Per million T cells, TCR beta diversity dropped about linearly as age rose. PBMCs were not sorted, which prevented a conclusive comparison of naive versus antigen-experienced cells. Researchers deemed the diversity estimates from one million T cells underestimates.

This TCR was sampled from a man aged 18 to 35 in good health. The sequenced sample consisted of blood. The gene calls are TRBV4-1 and TRBJ2-1, with no clear D. DNA for the CDR3: TGCGCCAGCAGCCTCCCTCTCAGCTATGAGCAGTTCTTC. Its translation: CASSLPLSYEQFF.